This entry concerns a single TCR beta chain. This sample is drawn from a study of response to subunit inactivated influenza vaccine. TCRdb processed the RT-PCR reads anew with MiXCR; each CDR3 protein has one entry. The data show 500,000 to 600,000 distinct CDR3 sequences, with about 14% seen just once and around 10% held by the top ten. The V gene's germline CDR1 is MDHEN and CDR2 SYDVKM. The V segment lost 3 bases and the J segment 9 bases; nucleotides outside the gene matches: 8. CDR3 length: 16 amino acids. J is TRBJ1-6 and V is TRBV28; TRBD1 agrees at 10 bases. Source: PBMCs from blood, taken about 13 days after vaccination. The receptor comes from a middle-aged man who received an inactivated influenza vaccine. Written as DNA, the CDR3 is TGTGCCAGCAGTTTTTGGACGGGACAGGGGAGTTCACCCCTCCACTTT. It encodes CASSFWTGQGSSPLHF.